Presented here are 23 T cell receptor beta chains from one specimen sequenced in a study of human T cells and chemical hapten exposure. TCRdb reanalysed the 5' RACE reads using MiXCR and keeps one entry per CDR3 protein. The sample records approximately 110,000 distinct CDR3 sequences, 15% to 20% being singletons. The study extracted total RNA from unfractionated whole blood. The receptors shown here come from a human donor in good health.

In its sample, this clonotype was seen many times. The chain carries TRBV28 and TRBJ2-1; D is possibly TRBD2 (5 bases). Trimming removed 6 bases from V and 3 bases from J, with 15 bases in between. This CDR3 is 15 amino acids long. Germline lookup yields CDR1 MDHEN and CDR2 SYDVKM. The CDR3 coding sequence is TGTGCCAGCAGAAGACCAGGAGGAGGCTACAATGAGCAGTTCTTC. This sequence encodes CASRRPGGGYNEQFF.

This clonotype was observed a handful of times. The CDR3 does not end in the conserved phenylalanine or tryptophan, so this is likely a read error. The rearrangement joins TRBV19 to TRBJ2-2, with a weak D call TRBD2 (7 bases). The CDR3 sequence is 13 residues long. Between the trimmed V and J ends, which lost 11 bases and 3 bases, there was a span of 13 bases. CDR1 is LNHDA and CDR2 is SQIVND in the germline V gene (reference sequence). The CDR3: CAGQGRDTGELFL. CDR3 DNA sequence: TGTGCCGGCCAGGGGAGGGACACCGGGGAGCTGTTTCTT.

The genes are TRBV5-1 and TRBJ2-1; D possibly uses TRBD1 or TRBD2 (5 bases each). The germline gives CDR1 SGHRS, CDR2 YFSETQ. V was pared by 3 bases and J by 0 bases, with 16 bases between. The CDR3 is 17 amino acids. Written as DNA, the CDR3 is TGCGCCAGCAGCTCGCCCCCGGGACGTCCCTCCTACAATGAGCAGTTCTTC. Translated: CASSSPPGRPSYNEQFF.

In its sample, this clonotype was seen a few times. The chain combines TRBV29-1 with TRBJ1-2, with D maybe TRBD1 (5 bases). Trimming removed 7 bases from V and 6 bases from J, with 18 bases in between. Germline CDR1 reads SQVTM; CDR2 reads ANQGSEA. The CDR3 consists of 13 residues. The CDR3 bases are TGCAGCGCCCCCCGGCAGGGTTCGAATGGCTACACCTTC. The encoded protein is CSAPRQGSNGYTF.

The genes are TRBV7-9 and TRBJ1-2; TRBD1 aligns across 9 bases. The CDR3 consists of 15 residues. CDR1 is SEHNR and CDR2 is FQNEAQ in the germline V gene (reference sequence). V trimming: 5 bases; J trimming: 7 bases; junction bases outside the gene matches: 11. As DNA, the CDR3 is TGTGCCAGCAGCCCGCCGGGGACAGGGTTGGGTGGCTACACCTTC. It codes for CASSPPGTGLGGYTF.

This sequence joins TRBV19 and TRBJ2-1; D is possibly TRBD2 (6 bases). CDR1 LNHDA and CDR2 SQIVND come from the germline V gene (reference sequence). This CDR3 comprises 15 residues. V was pared by 5 bases and J by 8 bases, with 19 bases between. The CDR3 is CASSGMDYSGDEQFF. The CDR3 DNA reads TGTGCCAGTAGTGGAATGGACTATTCAGGCGATGAGCAGTTCTTC.

The CDR3 coding sequence is TGCAGTGCTATAGGACAGGCGAACACCGGGGAGCTGTTTTTT. Protein: CSAIGQANTGELFF. The chain recombines TRBV20-1 with TRBJ2-2, with 7 bases fitting TRBD1. V lost 4 bases and J lost 0; bases outside the gene matches: 2. Germline CDR1 is DFQATT and CDR2 is SNEGSKA (reference sequence). The CDR3 sequence is 14 residues long.

This clonotype has just a few counts. The chain has TRBV29-1 and TRBJ1-1, with 7 bases fitting TRBD1. Germline CDR1 and CDR2: SQVTM and ANQGSEA. This CDR3 has 14 residues. V lost 4 bases, J lost 0 bases, and 5 bases stayed unmatched. CDR3 DNA: TGCAGCGTTGTTAGGGGACAGTTGAACACTGAAGCTTTCTTT. Protein sequence: CSVVRGQLNTEAFF. The complete variable domain, with remaining parts taken from reference TRBV29-1 and TRBJ1-1, reads SAVISQKPSRDICQRGTSLTIQCQVDSQVTMMFWYRQQPGQSLTLIATANQGSEATYESGFVIDKFPISRPNLTFSTLTVSNMSPEDSSIYLCSVVRGQLNTEAFFGQGTRLTVV.

This clonotype occurred a few times. The chain has TRBV7-6 and TRBJ2-5; TRBD1 agrees at 8 bases. This CDR3 is built from 14 residues. Germline loops: CDR1 SGHVS, CDR2 FNYEAQ. V lost 2 bases to trimming and J lost 4 bases; unmatched junction nucleotides: 3. CDR3: CASSLPDRGETQYF. DNA for the CDR3: TGTGCCAGCAGCTTACCTGACAGGGGAGAGACCCAGTACTTC.

V usage is TRBV6-1 and J usage is TRBJ1-2; 11 bases are a match to TRBD1. V lost 6 bases to trimming and J lost 8 bases; unmatched junction nucleotides: 8. The CDR3 loop spans 14 amino acids. CDR1 and CDR2 from the germline V gene are MNHNS and SASEGT. The CDR3 here is CASRDRGPGKGYTF. CDR3 in DNA: TGTGCCAGCAGGGACAGGGGGCCCGGTAAGGGCTACACCTTC.

This clonotype was found once. The CDR3: CASSPPTSLETQYF. DNA of the CDR3: TGTGCCAGCAGTCCTCCGACTAGCTTGGAGACCCAGTACTTC. This chain joins TRBV12-3 or TRBV12-4 and TRBJ2-5; TRBD2 agrees at 7 bases. This CDR3 contains 14 residues. V lost 5 bases and J lost 5; bases outside the gene matches: 8.

The V call is TRBV24-1, the J call TRBJ2-7, with 8 bases identical to TRBD1. Germline V gene data show CDR1 as KGHDR and CDR2 as SFDVKD. J gave up 5 bases and V 10 bases, and 6 bases lay outside the gene matches. The CDR3 sequence is 12 residues long. The CDR3 loop is CATGQARDEQYF. The CDR3 DNA follows: TGTGCCACGGGACAGGCCCGGGACGAGCAGTACTTC.

The rearrangement joins TRBV11-2 to TRBJ1-1; TRBD1 aligns across 11 bases. This CDR3 comprises 18 residues. Germline lookup yields CDR1 SGHAT and CDR2 FQNNGV. V shed 5 bases and J 2 bases; nucleotides not matched to a gene: 13. CDR3 sequence (DNA): TGTGCCAGCAGCCAAGTTAGCTGGGACAGGGGGTCTAACACTGAAGCTTTCTTT. Protein product: CASSQVSWDRGSNTEAFF.

The CDR3 DNA reads TGCGCCAGCAGCCAATCGGGCAGAACTGAAGCTTTCTTT. Translation: CASSQSGRTEAFF. V usage is TRBV4-1 and J usage is TRBJ1-1; D not resolved. Trimming took 2 bases from V and 5 from J, leaving 9 bases between them. From germline, CDR1 is MGHRA and CDR2 YSYEKL. The CDR3 runs 13 residues.

This clonotype was seen ten or more times. The chain couples TRBV20-1 to TRBJ2-3; 7 bases map to TRBD1. Germline-derived CDR1 and CDR2 are DFQATT and SNEGSKA (reference sequence). The CDR3 consists of 15 residues. V trimming: 5 bases; J trimming: 1 base; junction bases outside the gene matches: 9. CDR3 sequence reads: CSADSPGQRTDTQYF. In DNA, the CDR3 is TGCAGTGCTGACTCGCCGGGACAGCGCACAGATACGCAGTATTTT.

This chain links TRBV20-1 with TRBJ2-1; a possible D gene is TRBD2 (6 bases). V dropped 5 bases and J dropped 7 bases, with 18 bases sitting between them. The CDR3 spans 14 residues. The germline CDR1 and CDR2 sequences are DFQATT and SNEGSKA (reference sequence). CDR3 residues: CSAPLNGGGNEQFF. CDR3 sequence (DNA): TGCAGTGCTCCCCTAAACGGGGGTGGGAATGAGCAGTTCTTC.

The chain couples TRBV7-2 to TRBJ2-1; 9 bases line up with TRBD2. CDR1 and CDR2 (germline): SGHTA, FQGNSA. The ends lost 1 base at V and 8 bases at J; junction bases unmatched: 9. This CDR3 contains 16 residues. CDR3 sequence: CASSLGFSGSADEQFF. The DNA of the CDR3 is TGTGCCAGCAGCTTAGGTTTTAGCGGGAGTGCCGATGAGCAGTTCTTC.

The chain couples TRBV10-3 to TRBJ2-7, with 11 bases that match TRBD2. The CDR3 is 13 residues long. Per the germline V gene, CDR1 is ENHRY and CDR2 is SYGVKD. The V segment lost 10 bases and the J segment 4 bases; nucleotides outside the gene matches: 6. DNA of the CDR3: TGTGCCAGCCAGGGGACTAGCGGATACGAGCAGTACTTC. It codes for CASQGTSGYEQYF.

This chain connects TRBV28 to TRBJ2-4; 9 nucleotides agree with TRBD1. The V gene end was trimmed by 5 bases and the J gene end by 4 bases; junction bases not matched to a gene: 12. This CDR3 region has 17 residues. Germline lookup yields CDR1 MDHEN and CDR2 SYDVKM. The CDR3 coding sequence is TGTGCCAGCAGTCCGAGGACAGGGGATTGGCAAAAAAACATTCAGTACTTC. Amino acids: CASSPRTGDWQKNIQYF.

The chain carries TRBV7-9 and TRBJ2-7; no firm D call. CDR1 is SEHNR, CDR2 FQNEAQ, per germline (reference sequence). Trimming pared 5 bases from V and 6 bases from J, leaving 23 bases between. The CDR3 has 16 residues. In nucleotides, the CDR3 is TGTGCCAGCAGCAGGCTTTCTCCAGCGCCGGAAACCGAGCAGTACTTC. Its protein product is CASSRLSPAPETEQYF.

The chain carries TRBV5-4 and TRBJ2-3; the match to TRBD1 covers 8 bases. The trim removed 3 bases at V and 4 bases at J, leaving 10 bases unmatched. CDR3 length: 16 residues. CDR1 and CDR2 (germline): SGHNT, YYREEE (reference sequence). The CDR3 DNA follows: TGTGCCAGCAGCTCCTACGACAGGGGCTTAGCAGATACGCAGTATTTT. It yields the protein CASSSYDRGLADTQYF.

The J gene is TRBJ1-5, the V gene TRBV28; tentatively, D is TRBD1 (6 bases). CDR1 is MDHEN and CDR2 is SYDVKM in the germline V gene. This CDR3 spans 14 amino acids. V dropped 7 bases and J dropped 7 bases, with 17 bases sitting between them. In DNA form, the CDR3 reads TGTGCCAGCACGCCAGGGGAACGGGGGCAGCCCCAGCATTTT. It specifies CASTPGERGQPQHF. The variable domain in full, completed from reference TRBV28 and TRBJ1-5, reads DVKVTQSSRYLVKRTGEKVFLECVQDMDHENMFWYRQDPGLGLRLIYFSYDVKMKEKGDIPEGYSVSREKKERFSLILESASTNQTSMYLCASTPGERGQPQHFGDGTRLSIL.

The V and J genes are TRBV27 and TRBJ2-7; a weak D match, TRBD2 (5 bases). V shed 4 bases and J shed 2 bases, with 15 bases lying between them. CDR1 is MNHEY and CDR2 is SMNVEV in the germline V gene (reference sequence). The CDR3 is 15 amino acids. The CDR3 region is CASSSPLAPTYEQYF. CDR3 nucleotides: TGTGCCAGCAGTTCCCCCCTAGCTCCAACCTACGAGCAGTACTTC.